The 21 T cell receptor beta chains below come from one sample, sequenced in a study of sequential checkpoint blockade in melanoma. Specified treatment: randomized to nivolumab then ipilimumab (arm A) or the reverse (arm B). Sequencing was performed with immunoSEQ multiplex PCR; in TCRdb, only in-frame clones are kept and a portion is missing. The sample carries around 21,000 clones, roughly four fifths recorded once. Sequenced here: CD8+ T cells sorted from blood (inferred from file names), sampled from a patient given nivolumab and ipilimumab in sequence. The receptor source for this set is a human donor with melanoma.

Only one count was recorded for this clone. This rearrangement joins TRBV28 to TRBJ2-1, with TRBD1 identical over 11 bases. Germline CDR1 reads MDHEN; CDR2 reads SYDVKM. The CDR3 consists of 14 residues. Unmatched junction bases numbered 7, after V lost 5 bases and J lost 10 bases. The CDR3 here is CASSPGTGGWEQFF. In DNA, the CDR3 is TGTGCCAGCAGTCCCGGGACAGGGGGTTGGGAGCAGTTCTTC.

Concerning this clone itself: The junction departs from the called germline gene at one end, perhaps through a read error. The CDR3 loop is CASSQVGASGYEQYF. DNA for the CDR3: TGCGCCAGCAGCCAGGTGGGGGCTAGCGGCTACGAGCAGTACTTC. This sequence joins TRBV5-8 and TRBJ2-5, with D perhaps TRBD2 (7 bases). Gene TRBJ2-7 matches the end of the DNA better, so the J call may be wrong. The germline V gene has CDR1 SGHTS and CDR2 YDEGEE. The CDR3 covers 15 residues.

The DNA for the CDR3 is TGCGCCAGCAGCCAAGATGTACGGGGGAGCACAGATACGCAGTATTTT. Encoded protein: CASSQDVRGSTDTQYF. This chain joins TRBV4-3 and TRBJ2-3; D possibly corresponds to TRBD2 (6 bases). The germline V gene encodes CDR1 LGHNA and CDR2 YSLEER. Deletions cut 0 bases from V and 0 bases from J, with 10 bases between. The CDR3 runs 16 residues.

This clone was observed a few times. This chain links TRBV4-3 with TRBJ1-2; 9 bases align to TRBD1. The CDR3 is 18 residues long. CDR1 is LGHNA and CDR2 is YSLEER in the germline V gene. Unmatched junction bases numbered 14, after V lost 4 bases and J lost 2 bases. The CDR3 is CASSPSDEDRGLNYGYTF. CDR3 nucleotide sequence: TGCGCCAGCAGCCCTAGTGACGAGGACAGGGGTCTGAACTATGGCTACACCTTC.

As for this clone: Other nucleotide sequences in the sample specify the same CDR3. The J gene is TRBJ2-2, the V gene TRBV28; 7 bases align to TRBD2. Germline V gives CDR1 MDHEN, CDR2 SYDVKM. The CDR3 covers 18 residues. The J segment lost 7 bases and the V segment lost 1 base, leaving 15 bases of the junction unmatched. In nucleotides, the CDR3 is TGTGCCAGCAGTTTATTTCGTGTGGGCAGCGGGACTGGCGGGGAGCTGTTTTTT. Translation gives CASSLFRVGSGTGGELFF. Full variable domain (outside the CDR3, taken from reference TRBV28 and TRBJ2-2): DVKVTQSSRYLVKRTGEKVFLECVQDMDHENMFWYRQDPGLGLRLIYFSYDVKMKEKGDIPEGYSVSREKKERFSLILESASTNQTSMYLCASSLFRVGSGTGGELFFGEGSRLTVL.

The chain recombines TRBV7-8 with TRBJ1-1; tentatively, D is TRBD1 (5 bases). V was pared by 5 bases and J by 8 bases, with 21 bases between. The CDR3 is 15 amino acids. The germline gives CDR1 SGHVS, CDR2 FQNEAQ. The CDR3 loop reads CASSPPLGAFHEAFF. For the CDR3, the DNA is TGTGCCAGCAGCCCGCCCCTAGGGGCATTCCACGAAGCTTTCTTT. Full variable domain (missing parts from reference TRBV7-8 and TRBJ1-1): GAGVSQSPRYKVAKRGQDVALRCDPISGHVSLFWYQQALGQGPEFLTYFQNEAQLDKSGLPSDRFFAERPEGSVSTLKIQRTQQEDSAVYLCASSPPLGAFHEAFFGQGTRLTVV.

This clone was seen just once. V gene TRBV6-5 combines with J gene TRBJ1-4; TRBD1 might be the D (5 bases). Germline CDR1 reads MNHEY; CDR2 reads SVGAGI. CDR3 length equals 14 residues. The V end lost 4 bases, the J end lost 12 bases, and 18 bases lay between the germline ends. CDR3 coding DNA: TGTGCCAGCAGTTCGTTAGGGCGCGCGGGGGAACTGTTTTTT. Its translation is CASSSLGRAGELFF.

J is TRBJ2-7 and V is TRBV7-2, with 7 bases that match TRBD1. Per germline, CDR1 SGHTA and CDR2 FQGNSA. Losses at the gene ends were 5 bases for V and 2 bases for J; bases not matched to a gene: 6. This CDR3 has 14 residues. The CDR3, as DNA: TGTGCCAGCAGCAAAGGGACAGCAACCTACGAGCAGTACTTC. It translates to CASSKGTATYEQYF.

J is TRBJ2-7 and V is TRBV28; TRBD1 is a possible D gene (5 bases). Germline V gives CDR1 MDHEN, CDR2 SYDVKM. The CDR3 spans 14 residues. Between the trimmed V and J ends, which lost 6 bases and 6 bases, there was a span of 18 bases. The CDR3 sequence: CASSSSGLGLEQYF. The CDR3 DNA is TGTGCCAGCAGCTCATCAGGGTTGGGCCTCGAGCAGTACTTC.

The chain uses TRBV10-3 and TRBJ1-2, with 9 bases aligning to TRBD1. The CDR3 is 18 amino acids. V was clipped by 4 bases and J by 3 bases; unmatched bases: 15. In germline, CDR1 is ENHRY, CDR2 SYGVKD. The CDR3 loop reads CAISGLDRGQVADYGYTF. The CDR3 region has the DNA TGTGCCATCAGTGGATTGGACAGGGGCCAGGTCGCGGACTATGGCTACACCTTC.

In its sample, this clone was seen many times. The chain combines TRBV6-5 with TRBJ2-2, with TRBD2 matching over 9 bases. Trimming took 0 bases from V and 7 from J; bases not matched to a gene: 3. This CDR3 region has 15 residues. Germline V lookup: CDR1 MNHEY, CDR2 SVGAGI. The CDR3 here is CASSYSTSGHGELFF. The CDR3 DNA reads as TGTGCCAGCAGTTACTCGACTAGCGGTCACGGGGAGCTGTTTTTT.

This clone showed up just once. The chain links TRBV9 to TRBJ2-3, with 7 bases fitting TRBD2. Germline V gene lookup returns CDR1 SGDLS and CDR2 YYNGEE. Trimming took 2 bases from V and 0 from J; bases not matched to a gene: 3. This CDR3 has 15 residues. CDR3 amino acids: CASSVDGGSTDTQYF. In DNA form, the CDR3 reads TGTGCCAGCAGCGTCGACGGGGGGAGCACAGATACGCAGTATTTT.

V gene TRBV13 combines with J gene TRBJ1-3; D call uncertain. Germline CDR1 PRHDT, CDR2 FYEKMQ (reference sequence). Trimming removed 3 bases at V and 0 bases at J, with 12 bases between. The CDR3 consists of 16 residues. The chain's CDR3 is CASSFQAFSSGNTIYF. CDR3 coding DNA: TGTGCCAGCAGCTTTCAGGCATTTAGCTCTGGAAACACCATATATTTT. Drawing the rest from reference TRBV13 and TRBJ1-3, the complete variable domain is AAGVIQSPRHLIKEKRETATLKCYPIPRHDTVYWYQQGPGQDPQFLISFYEKMQSDKGSIPDRFSAQQFSDYHSELNMSSLELGDSALYFCASSFQAFSSGNTIYFGEGSWLTVV.

The rearrangement links TRBV2 to TRBJ2-7; TRBD2 might be the D (6 bases). Germline CDR1 reads SNHLY; CDR2 reads FYNNEI. V shed 8 bases and J shed 3 bases, with 11 bases lying between them. This CDR3 region has 12 residues. CDR3 DNA: TGTGCCAGCCGGGGGTCAGTCTACGAGCAGTACTTC. Residues: CASRGSVYEQYF.

The chain is built from TRBV5-5 and TRBJ2-3; possible D gene TRBD2, 6 bases. V was pared by 4 bases and J by 2 bases, with 17 bases between. Germline CDR1 SGHKS, CDR2 YYEKEE (reference sequence). CDR3 length: 16 residues. The CDR3 coding sequence is TGTGCCAGCAGCCTGGACTACTCTGGAACCACAGATACGCAGTATTTT. It specifies CASSLDYSGTTDTQYF.

The rearrangement joins TRBV10-1 to TRBJ1-1, with D hard to call. CDR1 WNHNN and CDR2 SYGVQD come from the germline V gene (reference sequence). The CDR3 runs to 15 residues. With 5 bases removed from V and 8 bases from J, the gap between germline ends came to 21 bases. The CDR3: CASSPTMTGAAEAFF. The CDR3 DNA sequence: TGCGCCAGCAGTCCCACCATGACGGGAGCCGCGGAAGCTTTCTTT.

This clone showed up just once. V usage is TRBV13 and J usage is TRBJ1-2; D gene uncertain. The CDR3 is 13 amino acids. The V gene's germline CDR1 is PRHDT and CDR2 FYEKMQ (reference sequence). Trimming pared 0 bases from V and 7 bases from J, leaving 9 bases between. The CDR3 nucleotides are TGTGCCAGCAGCTTAGGGGCGGGAGGTGGCTACACCTTC. Translated, it gives CASSLGAGGGYTF.

The V and J genes are TRBV4-2 and TRBJ1-1; D is unclear. V dropped 0 bases and J dropped 10 bases, with 12 bases sitting between them. Germline V gives CDR1 LGHNA, CDR2 YNFKEQ. This CDR3 is 13 amino acids long. The CDR3 is CASSQDDGFGAFF. CDR3 nucleotide sequence: TGTGCCAGCAGCCAAGATGATGGTTTCGGAGCTTTCTTT.

This rearrangement joins TRBV5-6 to TRBJ2-1; perhaps TRBD2 as D (6 bases). Deletions cut 4 bases from V and 4 bases from J, with 21 bases between. The CDR3 consists of 17 residues. Looked up from germline, CDR1 is SGHDT and CDR2 is YYEEEE. CDR3: CASSITLWRVGYNEQFF. In DNA form, the CDR3 reads TGTGCCAGCAGCATAACCCTCTGGAGGGTGGGTTACAATGAGCAGTTCTTC.

The rearrangement links TRBV25-1 to TRBJ2-2; no definite D call. The CDR3 runs to 15 residues. The germline V and J ends were trimmed by 2 bases and 0 bases, with 7 bases remaining between them. Germline CDR1 MGHDK, CDR2 SYGVNS. The CDR3 here is CASSESIANTGELFF. The CDR3 DNA follows: TGTGCCAGCAGTGAAAGCATCGCGAACACCGGGGAGCTGTTTTTT.

CDR3 loop: CAWSPVNPGELFF. The CDR3, as DNA: TGTGCCTGGAGTCCGGTTAACCCCGGGGAGCTGTTTTTT. This chain uses TRBV30 with TRBJ2-2; D call uncertain. Germline V lookup: CDR1 GTSNPN, CDR2 SVGIG (reference sequence). The CDR3 sequence is 13 residues long. Trimming removed 2 bases at V and 6 bases at J, with 10 bases between.